The rows below give T cell receptor beta chains drawn from one sample of a study of blood T cell repertoires in COVID-19. TCRdb's table, derived via immunoSEQ multiplex PCR, lists solely in-frame clones and lacks some. The table includes roughly 290,000 clones, 70% to 90% detected once. Sequences were obtained from peripheral blood. These receptors were collected from a woman in her forties or fifties who had recovered from COVID-19. CDR3s include the opening cysteine and the closing phenylalanine or tryptophan. D genes are given only for firm matches. Expanded clones are given a class, and other clones once, few, many or no size at all.

j_call clone_size d_call v_call cdr3_aa cdr3_nt
TRBJ2-3 NA TRBD2 TRBV10-3 CAISEGLAGKRTDTQYF TGTGCCATCAGTGAGGGACTAGCGGGAAAGCGCACAGATACGCAGTATTTT
TRBJ2-7 NA NA TRBV2 CASSPQGKYEQYF TGTGCCAGCAGTCCCCAGGGAAAATACGAGCAGTACTTC
TRBJ2-2 NA TRBD1 TRBV4-3 CASSHLGQGRTGELFF TGCGCCAGCAGCCACCTAGGACAGGGGAGGACCGGGGAGCTGTTTTTT
TRBJ1-1 NA NA TRBV30 CAWLFGNTEAFF TGTGCCTGGCTATTTGGGAACACTGAAGCTTTCTTT
TRBJ2-7 NA NA TRBV9 CASSVGTSYEQYF TGTGCCAGCAGCGTCGGGACTTCTTACGAGCAGTACTTC
TRBJ2-7 NA TRBD1 TRBV18 CASSPGTDSSYEQYF TGTGCCAGCTCACCCGGGACAGACAGCTCCTACGAGCAGTACTTC
TRBJ2-1 NA TRBD1 TRBV19 CASREDRAGYNEQFF TGTGCCAGTAGGGAGGACAGGGCCGGATATAATGAGCAGTTCTTC
TRBJ2-2 NA NA TRBV7-2 CASSLTGWPPTLFF TGTGCCAGCAGCTTAACGGGGTGGCCCCCCACGCTGTTTTTT
TRBJ2-3 NA TRBD1 TRBV27 CASNRDRGLDTQYF TGTGCCAGCAATAGGGACAGGGGGTTGGATACGCAGTATTTT
TRBJ2-5 NA TRBD1 TRBV5-1 CASSFSGTGRETQYF TGCGCCAGCAGCTTCTCCGGGACAGGGCGGGAGACCCAGTACTTC
TRBJ1-2 NA NA TRBV28 CATGANYGYTF TGTGCCACCGGGGCTAACTATGGCTACACCTTC
TRBJ1-6 NA NA TRBV4-3 CASSHPRSPLHF TGCGCCAGCAGCCATCCTCGTTCACCCCTCCACTTT
TRBJ1-2 NA NA TRBV4-3 CASSQDFRQALYGYTF TGCGCCAGCAGCCAAGATTTTCGACAGGCCCTTTATGGCTACACCTTC
TRBJ2-2 NA TRBD1 TRBV4-3 CASSQESQGAAGELFF TGCGCCAGCAGCCAAGAGTCTCAGGGGGCGGCCGGGGAGCTGTTTTTT
TRBJ1-5 NA NA TRBV28 CASRQFMRGANQPQHF TGTGCCAGCAGACAATTTATGCGGGGGGCAAATCAGCCCCAGCATTTT
TRBJ1-5 NA NA TRBV6-5 CASAGGNSNQPQHF TGTGCCAGCGCCGGGGGAAATAGCAATCAGCCCCAGCATTTT
TRBJ1-2 once TRBD1 TRBV30 CALNVRTGSRDGYTF TGTGCCTTAAACGTTAGGACAGGCTCCAGGGATGGCTACACCTTC
TRBJ2-7 NA TRBD1 TRBV6-6 CASSLPGQGTEQYF TGTGCCAGCAGTCTACCGGGACAGGGTACCGAGCAGTACTTC